The present entry profiles one T cell receptor (beta chain) with its context. Its matching antigen is unknown. This sample is part of a study of cytomegalovirus exposure and HLA in healthy donors. Findings and caveats of the study: Most likely, a cluster of highly shared sequence variants arose as a sequencing artifact. The only immune exposure information that was available was CMV serostatus. HLA allele associations emerged for roughly 16,000 TCR beta sequences in a later analysis, at 0.05 false discovery rate.

Primers included in the PCR were 60 Vbeta and 13 Jbeta primers. Per the authors' pipeline: Later, an analysis found about 77 million unique TCR beta chains, and approximately 10 million of these were shared. The assay was immunoSEQ multiplex PCR, and TCRdb's table has in-frame clones only and misses some. D and trimming come from the DNA, and the V and J calls and clone size come from that table. This sample has some 160,000 clones; 80% to 90% occur once, and the top ten carry 4.3%. The CDR3 totals 15 residues. Germline V CDR1 and CDR2: LGHNA, YNFKEQ. The junction had 2 bases not matched to a gene; V was cut back by 3 bases and J by 0 bases.

The specimen sequenced was PBMCs. This chain links TRBV4-2 with TRBJ2-1; 7 nucleotides agree with TRBD2. This receptor was taken from a woman aged 40 to 55 in good health and CMV-seropositive. CDR3 protein: CASSQTSPSYNEQFF. CDR3 coding DNA: TGTGCCAGCAGCCAGACTAGCCCCTCCTACAATGAGCAGTTCTTC.